Listed below are T cell receptor beta chains from one sample, sequenced in a study of T cell changes during pregnancy in multiple sclerosis. Profiling relied on immunoSEQ multiplex PCR, and the TCRdb table lists in-frame clones only, not all of them. The repertoire holds fewer than 35,000 clones, with around 87% as singletons. The material sequenced was CD4+ T cells from peripheral blood mononuclear cells, taken in the third trimester of pregnancy. Receptors were obtained from a female donor in good health, enrolled as a control in a pregnancy study. CDR3s leave out the opening cysteine and the closing phenylalanine or tryptophan. Fields, in order: J gene, V gene, CDR3 length, CDR3 protein.

>TRBJ2-7|TRBV12-5|11
ASGLAGPGRQY
>TRBJ1-1|TRBV11-2|12
ASSLDHAGGEAF
>TRBJ1-2|TRBV13|14
ASSPRTGGGFYGYT
>TRBJ1-2|TRBV4-2|12
ASSQDGQNYGYT
>TRBJ2-3|TRBV7-2|11
ASSLKPRGEQY
>TRBJ1-6|TRBV5-4|13
ASSLGDRGLAPLH
>TRBJ2-3|TRBV7-2|11
ASSPAGSDTQY
>TRBJ2-1|TRBV6-4|13
ASSPTSGSVDEQF
>TRBJ2-3|TRBV14|14
ASSQDLQGYTDTQY
>TRBJ1-4|TRBV2|11
ASSYRTNEKLF
>TRBJ1-2|TRBV19|10
ASSDRGNGYT
>TRBJ1-1|TRBV18|12
ASSPTQGDTEAF
>TRBJ1-4|TRBV13|14
ASSRGQAGTNEKLF
>TRBJ1-1|TRBV5-6|13
ASSGLEGARTEAF
>TRBJ2-1|TRBV7-8|16
ASSSRLAGSSSYNEQF
>.|TRBV2|10
ASSSSSYEQY